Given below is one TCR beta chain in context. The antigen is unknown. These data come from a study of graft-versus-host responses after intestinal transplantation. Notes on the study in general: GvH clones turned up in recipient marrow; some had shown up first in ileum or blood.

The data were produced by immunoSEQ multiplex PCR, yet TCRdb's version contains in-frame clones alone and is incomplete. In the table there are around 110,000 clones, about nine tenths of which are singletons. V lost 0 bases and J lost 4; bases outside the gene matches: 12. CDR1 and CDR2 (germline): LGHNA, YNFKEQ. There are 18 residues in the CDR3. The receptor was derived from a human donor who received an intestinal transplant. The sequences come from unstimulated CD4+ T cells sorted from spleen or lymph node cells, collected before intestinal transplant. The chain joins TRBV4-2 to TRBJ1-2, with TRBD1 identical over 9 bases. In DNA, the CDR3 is TGTGCCAGCAGCCAAGATGGGGACAGGGTAGAGGCTCCCTATGGCTACACCTTC. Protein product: CASSQDGDRVEAPYGYTF.